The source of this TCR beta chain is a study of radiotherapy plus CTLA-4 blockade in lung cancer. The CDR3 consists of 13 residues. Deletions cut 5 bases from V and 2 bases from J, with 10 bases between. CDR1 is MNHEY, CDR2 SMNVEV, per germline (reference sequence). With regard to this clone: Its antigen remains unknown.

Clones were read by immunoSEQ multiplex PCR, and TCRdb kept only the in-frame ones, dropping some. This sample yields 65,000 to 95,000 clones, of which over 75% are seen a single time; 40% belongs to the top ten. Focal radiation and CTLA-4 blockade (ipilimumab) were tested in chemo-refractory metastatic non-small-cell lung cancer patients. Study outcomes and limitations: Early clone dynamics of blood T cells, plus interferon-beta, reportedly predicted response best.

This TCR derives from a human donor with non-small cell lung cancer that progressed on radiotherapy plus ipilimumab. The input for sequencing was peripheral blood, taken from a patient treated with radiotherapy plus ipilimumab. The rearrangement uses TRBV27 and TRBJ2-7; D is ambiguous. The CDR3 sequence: CASSHTATYEQYF. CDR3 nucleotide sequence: TGTGCCAGCAGTCACACAGCTACCTACGAGCAGTACTTC.